Given below is one T cell receptor beta chain in context. Per the original methods: Counts of nucleated cells, estimated from reference gene primer amplification, were obtained. This table comes from immunoSEQ multiplex PCR, and its TCRdb copy is limited to in-frame clones, with some not included. V and J calls and clone size follow that table, whereas D and trimming were derived from the DNA. There are about 230,000 clones in the sample; less than 90% occur only once, and approximately 2.8% lies in the top ten. The sample comes from a study of blood T cell repertoires in COVID-19. Participant-given clinical history determined each cohort assignment. This CDR3 has 17 residues. The V and J ends lost 6 bases and 10 bases, in that order; junction bases with no gene match: 16. Germline loops: CDR1 WSHSY, CDR2 SAAADI.

Material for sequencing was PBMCs or T cells enriched from blood (not recorded which). The sequence was obtained from a woman in her fifties or sixties in a cohort exposed to, infected with or recovered from COVID-19 (not recorded which). The chain recombines TRBV10-2 with TRBJ1-6; 9 bases agree with TRBD1. The CDR3 DNA reads TGCGCCAGCAGACCTTCCGGGACAGGGAGTTTGGGATCACCCCTCCACTTT. This sequence encodes CASRPSGTGSLGSPLHF.